Sequencing of this T cell receptor beta chain was carried out in a study of human T cells and chemical hapten exposure. Study summary: Small differences in pooled library volume mainly drove the variation in TCR yields per sample. Findings and caveats of the study: Those TCRs sitting above 1 in 1000 frequency stayed the same with DPC sensitization.

Time point specified: patch test 3, about 24 weeks after DPC sensitization. Described treatment: therapeutic diphenylcyclopropenone sensitization with weekly scalp DPC. Unique molecular identifiers were affixed to discrete cDNA molecules within the library. TCRdb re-called the RACE reads through MiXCR, storing one row per CDR3 protein. The profile covers roughly 200,000 distinct CDR3 sequences, with around 25% appearing a single time and 2% to 2.5% taken by the ten largest. Remarks on this clonotype: Antigen: not known.

CDR1 and CDR2 from the germline V gene are SGDLS and YYNGEE. The CDR3 has 16 residues. Unmatched junction bases numbered 6, after V lost 4 bases and J lost 2 bases. This TCR was recovered from a woman aged 40 to 50 with alopecia areata. Some clones in this sample may be carry-over from other donors' samples. Here the sequenced sample was whole blood, taken in connection with sensitization to the hapten diphenylcyclopropenone (DPC). This sequence joins TRBV9 and TRBJ2-3; 11 nucleotides match TRBD2. Here the CDR3 reads CASSPGTSGSTDTQYF. The CDR3 DNA sequence: TGTGCCAGCAGCCCTGGGACTAGCGGATCCACAGATACGCAGTATTTT.